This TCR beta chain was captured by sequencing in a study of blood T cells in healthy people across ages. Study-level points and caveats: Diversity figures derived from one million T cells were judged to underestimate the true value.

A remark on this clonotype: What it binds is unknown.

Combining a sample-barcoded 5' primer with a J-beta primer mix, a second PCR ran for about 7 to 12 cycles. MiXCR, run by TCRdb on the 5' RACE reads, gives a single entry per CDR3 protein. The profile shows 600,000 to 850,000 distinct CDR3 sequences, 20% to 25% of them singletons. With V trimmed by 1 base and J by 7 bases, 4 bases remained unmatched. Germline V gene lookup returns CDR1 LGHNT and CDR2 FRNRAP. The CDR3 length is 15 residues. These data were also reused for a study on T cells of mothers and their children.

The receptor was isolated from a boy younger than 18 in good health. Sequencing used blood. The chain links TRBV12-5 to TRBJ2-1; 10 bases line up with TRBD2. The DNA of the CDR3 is TGTGCTAGTGGTTTGGACCTAGCGGGAGAGAATGAGCAGTTCTTC. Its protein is CASGLDLAGENEQFF.